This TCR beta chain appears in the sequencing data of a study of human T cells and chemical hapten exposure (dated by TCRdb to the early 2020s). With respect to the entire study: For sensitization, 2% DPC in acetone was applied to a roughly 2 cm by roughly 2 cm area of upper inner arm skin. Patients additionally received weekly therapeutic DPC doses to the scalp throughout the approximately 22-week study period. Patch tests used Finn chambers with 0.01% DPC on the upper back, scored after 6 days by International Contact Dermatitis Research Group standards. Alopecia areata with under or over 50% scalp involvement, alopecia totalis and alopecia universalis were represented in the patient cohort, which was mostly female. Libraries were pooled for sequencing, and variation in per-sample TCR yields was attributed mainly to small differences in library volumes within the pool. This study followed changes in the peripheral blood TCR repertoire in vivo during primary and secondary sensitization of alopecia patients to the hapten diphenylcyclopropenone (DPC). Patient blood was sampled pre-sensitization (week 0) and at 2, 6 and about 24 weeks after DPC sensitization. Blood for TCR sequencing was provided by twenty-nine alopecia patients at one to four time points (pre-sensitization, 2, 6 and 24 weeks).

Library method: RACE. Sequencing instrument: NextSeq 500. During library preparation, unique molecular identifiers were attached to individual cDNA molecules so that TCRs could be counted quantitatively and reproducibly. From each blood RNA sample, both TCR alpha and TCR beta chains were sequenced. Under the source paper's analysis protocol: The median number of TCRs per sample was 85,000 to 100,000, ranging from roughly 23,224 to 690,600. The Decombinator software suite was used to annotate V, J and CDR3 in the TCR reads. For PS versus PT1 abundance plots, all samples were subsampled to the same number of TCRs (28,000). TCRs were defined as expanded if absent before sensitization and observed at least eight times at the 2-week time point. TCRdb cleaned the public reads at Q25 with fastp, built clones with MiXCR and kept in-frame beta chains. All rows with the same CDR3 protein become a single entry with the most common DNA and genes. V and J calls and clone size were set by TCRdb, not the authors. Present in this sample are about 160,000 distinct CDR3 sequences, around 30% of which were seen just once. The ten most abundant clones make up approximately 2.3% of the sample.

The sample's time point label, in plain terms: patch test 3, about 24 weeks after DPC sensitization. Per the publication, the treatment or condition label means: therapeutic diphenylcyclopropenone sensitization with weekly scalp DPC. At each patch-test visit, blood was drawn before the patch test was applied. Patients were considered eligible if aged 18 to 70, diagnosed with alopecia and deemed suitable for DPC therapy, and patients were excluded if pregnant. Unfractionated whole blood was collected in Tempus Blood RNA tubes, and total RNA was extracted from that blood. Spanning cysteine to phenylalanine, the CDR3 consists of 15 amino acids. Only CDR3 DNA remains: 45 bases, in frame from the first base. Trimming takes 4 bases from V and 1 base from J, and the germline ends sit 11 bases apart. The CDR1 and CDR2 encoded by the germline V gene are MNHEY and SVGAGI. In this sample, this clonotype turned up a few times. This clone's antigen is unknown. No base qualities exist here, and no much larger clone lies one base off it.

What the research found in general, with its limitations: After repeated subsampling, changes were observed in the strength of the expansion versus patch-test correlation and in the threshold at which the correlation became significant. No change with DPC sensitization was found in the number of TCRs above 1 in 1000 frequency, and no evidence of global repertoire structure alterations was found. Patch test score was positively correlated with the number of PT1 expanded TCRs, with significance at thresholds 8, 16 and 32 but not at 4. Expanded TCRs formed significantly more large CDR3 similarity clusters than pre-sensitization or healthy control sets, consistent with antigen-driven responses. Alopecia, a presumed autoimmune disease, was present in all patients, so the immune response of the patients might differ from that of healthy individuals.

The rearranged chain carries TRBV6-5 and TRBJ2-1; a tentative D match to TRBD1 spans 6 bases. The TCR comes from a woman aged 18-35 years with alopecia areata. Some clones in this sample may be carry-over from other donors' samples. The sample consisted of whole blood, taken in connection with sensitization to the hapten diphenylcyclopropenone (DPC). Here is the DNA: TGTGCCAGCAGTTGGACAGCTCTTTCCTACAATGAGCAGTTCTTC. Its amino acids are CASSWTALSYNEQFF.